The sequence of this T cell receptor (beta chain) was determined in a study of cytomegalovirus exposure and HLA in healthy donors. Overall study context: Of the donors genotyped, several hundred in all, 80% to 85% fell in the Caucasian-associated ancestry cluster.

Study outcomes and limitations: Later work showed greater clonal expansion in HLA-associated TCR beta chains than in equally common others. When analyzed later, a missense DCLRE1C variant was found to be linked to TCR beta V- and J-gene trimming.

The study ran its PCR with 60 Vbeta and 13 Jbeta primers. Per the original methods: Counted up in a later analysis, unique TCR beta chains came to some 75 million, with some 11 million shared. Clones were sequenced by immunoSEQ multiplex PCR, and TCRdb holds only the in-frame ones, with some missing. V, J and clone size reflect that table, while D and trimming were determined from the DNA. The sample holds more than 95,000 clones, about 80% seen once. Concerning this clone: Its antigen is currently unknown.

The germline V gene encodes CDR1 MNHEY and CDR2 SMNVEV (reference sequence). V trimming: 6 bases; J trimming: 4 bases; junction bases outside the gene matches: 5. The CDR3 spans 14 residues. The sequence came from a woman between 35 and 50 years old in good health and CMV-seropositive. The chain is built from TRBV27 and TRBJ1-5; 8 bases map to TRBD1. Sequenced sample: PBMCs. CDR3 sequence (DNA): TGTGCCAGCAGCGGTACAGGGGGAAATCAGCCCCAGCATTTT. This codes for CASSGTGGNQPQHF.